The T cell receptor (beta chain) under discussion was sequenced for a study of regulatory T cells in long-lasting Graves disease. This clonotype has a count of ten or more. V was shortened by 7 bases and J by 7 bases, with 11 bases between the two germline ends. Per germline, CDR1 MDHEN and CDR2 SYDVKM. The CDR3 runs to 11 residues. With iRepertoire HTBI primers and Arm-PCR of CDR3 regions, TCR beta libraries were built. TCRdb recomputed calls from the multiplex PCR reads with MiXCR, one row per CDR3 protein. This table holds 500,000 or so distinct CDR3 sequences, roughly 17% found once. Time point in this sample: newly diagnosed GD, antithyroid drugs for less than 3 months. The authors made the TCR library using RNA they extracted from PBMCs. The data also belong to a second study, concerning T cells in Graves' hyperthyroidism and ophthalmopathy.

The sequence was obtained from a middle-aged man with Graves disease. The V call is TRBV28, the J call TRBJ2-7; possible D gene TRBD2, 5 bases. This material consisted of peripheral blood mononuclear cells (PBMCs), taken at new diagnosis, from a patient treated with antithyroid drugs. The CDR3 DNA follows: TGTGCCAGCACCCTCCGGGGTGAGCAGTACTTC. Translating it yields CASTLRGEQYF.